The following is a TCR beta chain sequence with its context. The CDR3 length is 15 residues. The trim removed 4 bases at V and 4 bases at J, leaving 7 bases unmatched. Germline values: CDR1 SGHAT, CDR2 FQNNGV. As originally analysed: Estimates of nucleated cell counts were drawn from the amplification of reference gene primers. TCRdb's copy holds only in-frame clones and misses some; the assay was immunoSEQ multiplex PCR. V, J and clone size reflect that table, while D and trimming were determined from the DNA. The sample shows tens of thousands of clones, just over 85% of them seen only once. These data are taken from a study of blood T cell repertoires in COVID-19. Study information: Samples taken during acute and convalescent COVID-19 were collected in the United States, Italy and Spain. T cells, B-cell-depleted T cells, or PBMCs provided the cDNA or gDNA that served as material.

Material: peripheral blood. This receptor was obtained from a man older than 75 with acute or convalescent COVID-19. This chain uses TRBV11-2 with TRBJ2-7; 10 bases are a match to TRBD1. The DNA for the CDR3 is TGTGCCAGCAGCTCCCCCAGGGACAGGGGTTACGAGCAGTACTTC. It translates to CASSSPRDRGYEQYF.